This T cell receptor (beta chain) was captured by sequencing in a study of OX40 agonist ivuxolimab in advanced cancers. TCRdb's table, derived via immunoSEQ multiplex PCR, lists solely in-frame clones and lacks some. The repertoire has roughly 50,000 clones, roughly nine tenths of them found once; the top ten carry roughly 5.7%. This CDR3 contains 15 residues. Germline CDR1 reads LNHDA; CDR2 reads SQIVND (reference sequence). V lost 7 bases and J 5 bases, leaving 20 bases between the germline ends. This sequence was found in an adult with an advanced solid tumor such as melanoma, head and neck, liver or kidney cancer. The input for sequencing was CD4+ or CD8+ T cells sorted from blood, taken in a trial of the OX40 agonist ivuxolimab. V usage is TRBV19 and J usage is TRBJ1-1; the D gene is possibly TRBD1 (6 bases). The CDR3 protein is CASISQGFYGTEAFF. CDR3 DNA: TGTGCCAGTATCTCTCAGGGGTTTTACGGGACTGAAGCTTTCTTT.